These 11 T cell receptor beta chains share one sample of origin, sequenced in a study of circulating CD8 cells and anti-PD-1 response in melanoma. The QIAseq Immune Repertoire TCR panel built the libraries from roughly 16 ng of total RNA. TCRdb redid the calling of the reads with MiXCR, one entry per CDR3 protein. The table includes about 340 distinct CDR3 sequences, 8.2% detected once. Sorting of live CD3+CD8+TCRalphabeta+ cells by PD-1 and/or TIGIT gave four subsets. This specimen consisted of CD8+ T cells from PBMCs, obtained at baseline or after one month of anti-PD-1 therapy (not recorded which). The source of these receptors is a human donor with melanoma.

The V call is TRBV28, the J call TRBJ2-2; D call uncertain. The V gene lost 5 bases and the J gene lost 14 bases, with 21 bases spanning the gap. CDR3 size: 14 residues. CDR1 is MDHEN and CDR2 is SYDVKM in the germline V gene. As DNA, the CDR3 is TGTGCCAGCAGTAGGAACGCGAACACCGAGGAACTGTTTTTT. It translates to CASSRNANTEELFF. Combining the CDR3 with reference TRBV28 and TRBJ2-2 gives the whole variable domain DVKVTQSSRYLVKRTGEKVFLECVQDMDHENMFWYRQDPGLGLRLIYFSYDVKMKEKGDIPEGYSVSREKKERFSLILESASTNQTSMYLCASSRNANTEELFFGEGSRLTVL.

In this sample, this clonotype is medium-sized. The chain joins TRBV6-6 to TRBJ2-1; 9 bases are shared with TRBD1. Germline values: CDR1 MNHNY, CDR2 SVGAGI (reference sequence). The V and J ends lost 0 bases and 1 base, in that order; junction bases with no gene match: 7. The CDR3 has 18 residues. The CDR3 protein is CASSYSTGQGRSYNEQFF. In DNA, the CDR3 is TGTGCCAGCAGTTACTCGACGGGACAGGGCCGATCCTACAATGAGCAGTTCTTC.

This clonotype is deemed large (0.1 to 1%). J is TRBJ2-4 and V is TRBV6-5, with TRBD2 matching 10 bases. CDR1 is MNHEY and CDR2 is SVGAGI in the germline V gene. The CDR3 runs 18 residues. Trimming cost V 5 bases and J 0 bases; bases outside gene matches: 10. In DNA form, the CDR3 reads TGTGCCAGCAGTCTCACATCACTAGCGGGGACAGCCAAAAACATTCAGTACTTC. Protein: CASSLTSLAGTAKNIQYF.

This clonotype counts as large. V is TRBV28 and J is TRBJ2-3, with 9 bases aligning to TRBD2. The CDR3 runs 14 residues. J was trimmed by 3 bases and V by 3 bases; bases with no gene match: 1. Germline V gene lookup returns CDR1 MDHEN and CDR2 SYDVKM. This chain's CDR3 is CASSFLAGTDTQYF. In nucleotides, the CDR3 is TGTGCCAGCAGTTTCCTAGCGGGAACAGATACGCAGTATTTT.

This clonotype ranks as large. The chain is built from TRBV2 and TRBJ2-1; D is unclear. Trimming stripped 3 bases from V and 7 bases from J, with 13 bases between. In germline, CDR1 is SNHLY, CDR2 FYNNEI. The CDR3 length is 14 residues. CDR3 nucleotides: TGTGCCAGCAGTGAGTCTACCAGGTCGAATGAGCAGTTCTTC. Translation: CASSESTRSNEQFF. The full variable domain, rest sourced from reference TRBV2 and TRBJ2-1, is EPEVTQTPSHQVTQMGQEVILRCVPISNHLYFYWYRQILGQKVEFLVSFYNNEISEKSEIFDDQFSVERPDGSNFTLKIRSTKLEDSAMYFCASSESTRSNEQFFGPGTRLTVL.

This clonotype ranks as large (0.1 to 1%). The CDR3, as DNA: TGTGCCAGCAGTTTAGCGCCAGCGGCCTACGAGCAGTACTTC. Amino acids: CASSLAPAAYEQYF. The V gene is TRBV12-3 or TRBV12-4, the J gene TRBJ2-7; D possibly corresponds to TRBD2 (5 bases). Trimming took 0 bases from V and 2 from J, leaving 8 bases between them. The CDR3 is 14 amino acids.

By its share, this clonotype is large. The CDR3 bases are TGTGCCAGCAGCTCCCGAGGGAGAGCGCCAGATACGCAGTATTTT. It is translated as CASSSRGRAPDTQYF. The rearrangement links TRBV7-2 to TRBJ2-3, with D possibly matching TRBD2 (5 bases). CDR1 is SGHTA, CDR2 FQGNSA, per germline. Trimming left V 4 bases short and J 4 bases short, with 15 bases between. The CDR3 totals 15 residues. Full variable domain (rest looked up from reference TRBV7-2 and TRBJ2-3): GAGVSQSPSNKVTEKGKDVELRCDPISGHTALYWYRQSLGQGLEFLIYFQGNSAPDKSGLPSDRFSAERTGGSVSTLTIQRTQQEDSAVYLCASSSRGRAPDTQYFGPGTRLTVL.

This clonotype is classed as large (0.1 to 1%). This sequence joins TRBV20-1 and TRBJ2-7, with TRBD1 matching 7 bases. Losses at the gene ends were 0 bases for V and 4 bases for J; bases not matched to a gene: 6. CDR1 DFQATT and CDR2 SNEGSKA come from the germline V gene (reference sequence). The CDR3 spans 14 residues. The CDR3 here is CSARDTGVGYEQYF. In nucleotides, the CDR3 is TGCAGTGCTAGAGATACAGGGGTTGGATACGAGCAGTACTTC.

Sample share makes this clonotype large. The chain combines TRBV27 with TRBJ2-3, with D possibly TRBD2 on 5 matching bases. This CDR3 spans 15 amino acids. V was clipped by 5 bases and J by 4 bases, with 16 bases between them. Germline-derived CDR1 and CDR2 are MNHEY and SMNVEV (reference sequence). As DNA, the CDR3 is TGTGCCAGCAGTCCAAGGCGGGCCAGGTCAGATACGCAGTATTTT. It is translated as CASSPRRARSDTQYF.

In the case of this clonotype: A read error may be the cause here, since a much bigger clone is one base away. The chain uses TRBV4-1 and TRBJ2-2; perhaps D is TRBD1 or TRBD2 (5 bases each). The germline CDR1 and CDR2 sequences are MGHRA and YSYEKL. The CDR3 has 15 amino acids. Written as DNA, the CDR3 is TGCGCCAGCAGCCAAGAAACCTCGGACACCGGGGAGCTGCTTTTT. Its protein is CASSQETSDTGELLF.

This clonotype is medium-sized within its sample. V and J are TRBV28 and TRBJ1-4; TRBD1 matches at 8 bases. The CDR3 has 16 residues. Per germline, CDR1 MDHEN and CDR2 SYDVKM. V lost 3 bases to trimming and J lost 0 bases; unmatched junction nucleotides: 3. This CDR3 is CASSFGQGPTNEKLFF. The CDR3 DNA is TGTGCCAGCAGTTTTGGACAGGGCCCAACTAATGAAAAACTGTTTTTT. The whole variable domain, remainder taken from reference TRBV28 and TRBJ1-4, is DVKVTQSSRYLVKRTGEKVFLECVQDMDHENMFWYRQDPGLGLRLIYFSYDVKMKEKGDIPEGYSVSREKKERFSLILESASTNQTSMYLCASSFGQGPTNEKLFFGSGTQLSVL.